The 12 T cell receptor beta chains given below trace back to one sample, sequenced in a study of blood T cell repertoires in COVID-19. Some clones are missing from TCRdb's copy, which holds only in-frame ones; the method was immunoSEQ multiplex PCR. The data show about 270,000 clones, just over 90% seen once. Specimen: PBMCs or T cells enriched from blood (not recorded which). The receptors stem from a woman aged 35 to 49 with acute COVID-19.

This chain joins TRBV28 and TRBJ2-7; D possibly corresponds to TRBD2 (5 bases). Trimming took off 3 bases at V and 2 bases at J, with 17 bases between the two ends. The CDR3 contains 16 residues. The V gene's germline CDR1 is MDHEN and CDR2 SYDVKM. CDR3 residues: CASSFSLRVATYEQYF. CDR3 DNA: TGTGCCAGCAGTTTCTCCCTGAGGGTTGCGACCTACGAGCAGTACTTC.

Written as DNA, the CDR3 is TGTGCCAGCAGCCATCCAACAGGGCCCTACGAGCAGTACTTC. This translates into CASSHPTGPYEQYF. This chain uses TRBV3-1 (or the pseudogene TRBV3-2) with TRBJ2-7, with D perhaps matching TRBD1 (6 bases). The germline V and J ends were trimmed by 3 bases and 2 bases, with 11 bases remaining between them. CDR1 and CDR2 (germline): LGHDT, YNNKEL (reference sequence). The length of the CDR3 is 14 residues.

V and J are TRBV6-5 and TRBJ1-2; D is unresolved. Per the germline V gene, CDR1 is MNHEY and CDR2 is SVGAGI. V was cut by 5 bases and J by 8 bases, with 15 bases left in between. The length of the CDR3 is 13 residues. Here the CDR3 reads CASSTGVFEGYTF. The DNA of the CDR3 is TGTGCCAGCAGTACGGGAGTCTTCGAGGGCTACACCTTC.

This clone has just one count. The J gene is TRBJ2-5, the V gene TRBV18; TRBD1 matches 7 bases. CDR3 size: 15 residues. Germline V gene data show CDR1 as KGHSH and CDR2 as LQKENI. V was pared by 2 bases and J by 2 bases, with 5 bases of the junction left unmatched. The DNA for the CDR3 is TGTGCCAGCTCACCAAGACAGGGATTGCAAGAGACCCAGTACTTC. Translating gives CASSPRQGLQETQYF.

The chain carries TRBV11-2 and TRBJ1-4; no clear D. The CDR3 spans 19 residues. Trimming took off 4 bases at V and 0 bases at J, with 21 bases between the two ends. Germline loops: CDR1 SGHAT, CDR2 FQNNGV. For the CDR3, the DNA is TGTGCCAGCAGCTCTCTTAAACGACTTACCGCCGCAACTAATGAAAAACTGTTTTTT. This codes for CASSSLKRLTAATNEKLFF.

The V gene is TRBV5-8, the J gene TRBJ1-6; 8 bases map to TRBD1. CDR1 and CDR2 from the germline V gene are SGHTS and YDEGEE. The V segment lost 2 bases and the J segment 9 bases; nucleotides outside the gene matches: 10. The CDR3 consists of 16 residues. The CDR3 is CASSFPGQGFRSPLHF. CDR3 coding DNA: TGTGCCAGCAGCTTCCCCGGACAGGGATTTCGTTCACCCCTCCACTTT.

This clone was seen a few times. The chain couples TRBV7-9 to TRBJ2-2; D is uncertain. Trimming pared 1 base from V and 1 base from J, leaving 4 bases between. The CDR3 consists of 14 residues. The germline V gene has CDR1 SEHNR and CDR2 FQNEAQ (reference sequence). CDR3 protein: CASSLDMNTGELFF. DNA of the CDR3: TGTGCCAGCAGCTTAGACATGAACACCGGGGAGCTGTTTTTT.

The genes are TRBV4-1 and TRBJ2-1; 10 positions agree with TRBD2. Losses at the gene ends were 2 bases for V and 1 base for J; bases not matched to a gene: 2. The CDR3 runs 16 residues. Looked up from germline, CDR1 is MGHRA and CDR2 is YSYEKL. The CDR3 region is CASSQSAGGSYNEQFF. CDR3 sequence (DNA): TGCGCCAGCAGCCAATCAGCGGGAGGGTCCTACAATGAGCAGTTCTTC.

The chain is built from TRBV6-6 and TRBJ2-5; a possible D gene is TRBD2 (6 bases). Germline V gives CDR1 MNHNY, CDR2 SVGAGI (reference sequence). Trimming cost V 0 bases and J 9 bases, with 14 bases left between them. CDR3 length equals 14 residues. CDR3 sequence reads: CASSYSQSSGAQYF. CDR3 bases: TGTGCCAGCAGTTACTCGCAATCTTCGGGAGCCCAGTACTTC.

The CDR3 reads CASGRGSTDTQYF. For the CDR3, the DNA is TGCGCCAGCGGCAGGGGGAGCACAGATACGCAGTATTTT. The chain links TRBV4-1 to TRBJ2-3, with TRBD1 matching 7 bases. This CDR3 spans 13 amino acids. V lost 8 bases to trimming and J lost 0 bases; unmatched junction nucleotides: 2. Germline lookup yields CDR1 MGHRA and CDR2 YSYEKL.

This chain uses TRBV2 with TRBJ1-2; TRBD1 agrees at 8 bases. The CDR3 extends over 15 amino acids. Trimming took 5 bases from V and 6 from J; bases not matched to a gene: 11. Per the germline V gene, CDR1 is SNHLY and CDR2 is FYNNEI. CDR3 DNA sequence: TGTGCCAGCAGTTCTTTCCGGACAGGGACCAATGGCTACACCTTC. This gives the protein CASSSFRTGTNGYTF.

The CDR3 sequence: CASRTGQGFLYQETQYF. The CDR3 DNA reads as TGTGCCAGCCGTACCGGACAGGGGTTCCTTTACCAAGAGACCCAGTACTTC. The chain joins TRBV7-9 to TRBJ2-5; 9 positions match TRBD1. V shed 8 bases, J shed 0 bases, and the junction held 13 bases outside the gene matches. This CDR3 is built from 17 residues. The V gene's germline CDR1 is SEHNR and CDR2 FQNEAQ (reference sequence).